This T cell receptor (beta chain) originates from a study of high-grade serous ovarian cancer treatment subgroups. Assay: immunoSEQ multiplex PCR; the TCRdb copy retains only in-frame clones and omits some. The sample has tens of thousands of clones; about 80% are singletons. Germline CDR1 SEHNR, CDR2 FQNEAQ (reference sequence). The CDR3 is made up of 13 amino acids. The V and J ends lost 6 bases and 2 bases respectively, with 10 bases between them. Details on this clone: Its target is not known.

Broader study findings: Clonal relatedness tracked neoantigen level, and by trend copy number and mutation load.

Tumor samples were obtained before definitive surgery or chemotherapy. The sequenced material came from tumor tissue. V usage is TRBV7-9 and J usage is TRBJ1-1; D remains ambiguous. The TCR comes from a human donor with high-grade serous ovarian cancer. CDR3 sequence reads: CASRGRINTEAFF. The CDR3 DNA sequence: TGTGCCAGCAGGGGCCGAATCAACACTGAAGCTTTCTTT.